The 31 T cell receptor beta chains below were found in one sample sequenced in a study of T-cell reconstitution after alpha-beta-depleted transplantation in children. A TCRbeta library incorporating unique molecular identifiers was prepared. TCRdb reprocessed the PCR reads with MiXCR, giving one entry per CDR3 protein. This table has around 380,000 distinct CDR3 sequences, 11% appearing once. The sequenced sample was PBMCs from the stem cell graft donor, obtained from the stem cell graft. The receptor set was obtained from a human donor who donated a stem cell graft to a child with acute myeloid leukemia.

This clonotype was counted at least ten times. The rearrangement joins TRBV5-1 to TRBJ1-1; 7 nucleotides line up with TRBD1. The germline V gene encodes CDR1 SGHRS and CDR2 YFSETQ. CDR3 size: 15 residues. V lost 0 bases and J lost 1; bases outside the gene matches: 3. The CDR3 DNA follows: TGCGCCAGCAGCTTGGCCCCAGGGGGGAACACTGAAGCTTTCTTT. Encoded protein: CASSLAPGGNTEAFF.

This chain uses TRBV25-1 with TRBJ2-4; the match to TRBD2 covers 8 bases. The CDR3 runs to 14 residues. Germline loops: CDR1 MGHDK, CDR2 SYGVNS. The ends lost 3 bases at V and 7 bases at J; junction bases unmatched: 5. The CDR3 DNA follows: TGTGCCAGCAGTGACAGCGGGAGTGCGAACATTCAGTACTTC. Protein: CASSDSGSANIQYF.

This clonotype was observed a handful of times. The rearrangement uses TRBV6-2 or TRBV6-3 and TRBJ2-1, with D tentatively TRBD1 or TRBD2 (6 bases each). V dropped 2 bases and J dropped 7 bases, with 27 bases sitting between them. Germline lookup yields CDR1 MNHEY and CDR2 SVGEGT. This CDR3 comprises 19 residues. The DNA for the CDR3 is TGTGCCAGCAGTTACCCAGGGGTGGGTAGCTCGACTGGGGGGAATGAGCAGTTCTTC. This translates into CASSYPGVGSSTGGNEQFF.

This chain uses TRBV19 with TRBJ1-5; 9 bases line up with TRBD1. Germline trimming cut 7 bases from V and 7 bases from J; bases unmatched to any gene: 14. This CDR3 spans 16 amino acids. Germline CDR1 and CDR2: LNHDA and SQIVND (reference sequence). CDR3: CASMPFGQGRGQPQHF. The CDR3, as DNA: TGTGCCAGTATGCCCTTTGGACAGGGGAGAGGACAGCCCCAGCATTTT.

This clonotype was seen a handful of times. The DNA of the CDR3 is TGCGCCAGCAGTGAGTCGAGCGGGATAGCCTACTTC. As protein: CASSESSGIAYF. The V call is TRBV10-1, the J call TRBJ2-5; 7 bases match TRBD2. The CDR3 runs to 12 residues. Unmatched junction bases numbered 6, after V lost 0 bases and J lost 14 bases. Germline CDR1 reads WNHNN; CDR2 reads SYGVQD (reference sequence).

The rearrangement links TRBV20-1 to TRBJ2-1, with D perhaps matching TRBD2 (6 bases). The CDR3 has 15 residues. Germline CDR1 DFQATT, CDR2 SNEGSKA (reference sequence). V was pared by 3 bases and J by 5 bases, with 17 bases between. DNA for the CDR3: TGCAGTGCTAGCCGGCTAGCGAACTCAAACAATGAGCAGTTCTTC. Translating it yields CSASRLANSNNEQFF.

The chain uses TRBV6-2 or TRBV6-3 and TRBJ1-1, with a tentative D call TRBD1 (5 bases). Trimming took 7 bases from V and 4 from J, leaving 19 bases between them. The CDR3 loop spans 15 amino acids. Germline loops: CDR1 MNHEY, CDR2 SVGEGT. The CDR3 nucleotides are TGTGCCAGCACTTTATCAGGGCCGGGCATCACTGAAGCTTTCTTT. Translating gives CASTLSGPGITEAFF.

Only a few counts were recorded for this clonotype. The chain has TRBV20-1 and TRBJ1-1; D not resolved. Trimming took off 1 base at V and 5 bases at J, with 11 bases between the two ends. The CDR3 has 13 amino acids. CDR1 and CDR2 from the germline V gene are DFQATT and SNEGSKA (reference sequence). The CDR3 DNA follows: TGCAGTGCTAGAGTAGGAGAGGCAACTGAAGCTTTCTTT. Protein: CSARVGEATEAFF.

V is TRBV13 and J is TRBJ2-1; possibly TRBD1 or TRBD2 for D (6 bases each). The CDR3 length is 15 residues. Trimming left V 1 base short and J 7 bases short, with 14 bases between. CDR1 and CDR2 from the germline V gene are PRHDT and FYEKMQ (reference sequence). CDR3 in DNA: TGTGCCAGCAGCTTAGTGTGGGGGGCTAGGAATGAGCAGTTCTTC. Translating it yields CASSLVWGARNEQFF. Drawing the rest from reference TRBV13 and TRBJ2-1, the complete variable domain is AAGVIQSPRHLIKEKRETATLKCYPIPRHDTVYWYQQGPGQDPQFLISFYEKMQSDKGSIPDRFSAQQFSDYHSELNMSSLELGDSALYFCASSLVWGARNEQFFGPGTRLTVL.

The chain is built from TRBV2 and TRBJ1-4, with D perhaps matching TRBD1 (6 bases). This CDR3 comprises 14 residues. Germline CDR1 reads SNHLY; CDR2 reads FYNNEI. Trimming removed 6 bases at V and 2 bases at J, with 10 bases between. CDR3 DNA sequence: TGTGCCAGCAGGGCCACAGGGACTAATGAAAAACTGTTTTTT. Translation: CASRATGTNEKLFF.

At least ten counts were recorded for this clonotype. The CDR3 DNA reads TGCGCCAGCAGCTTGTCTCTCGTCTATGGCTACACCTTC. Translated: CASSLSLVYGYTF. The rearrangement joins TRBV5-1 to TRBJ1-2; D ambiguous. The CDR3 runs to 13 residues. Germline V gene data show CDR1 as SGHRS and CDR2 as YFSETQ. V was pared by 1 base and J by 4 bases, with 8 bases between.

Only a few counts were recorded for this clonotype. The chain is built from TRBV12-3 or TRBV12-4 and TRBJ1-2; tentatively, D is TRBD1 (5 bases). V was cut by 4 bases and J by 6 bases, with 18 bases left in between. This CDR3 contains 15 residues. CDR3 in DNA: TGTGCCAGCAGTTCCTCGACGGGACTCGGAGATGGCTACACCTTC. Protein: CASSSSTGLGDGYTF.

CDR3 sequence: CASSLGGLAGWSEQFF. The DNA for the CDR3 is TGCGCCAGCAGCTTGGGAGGACTAGCCGGATGGAGTGAGCAGTTCTTC. The rearrangement joins TRBV5-1 to TRBJ2-1, with 8 positions matching TRBD2. The CDR3 runs 16 residues. V shed 0 bases and J 9 bases; nucleotides not matched to a gene: 11. Per germline, CDR1 SGHRS and CDR2 YFSETQ.

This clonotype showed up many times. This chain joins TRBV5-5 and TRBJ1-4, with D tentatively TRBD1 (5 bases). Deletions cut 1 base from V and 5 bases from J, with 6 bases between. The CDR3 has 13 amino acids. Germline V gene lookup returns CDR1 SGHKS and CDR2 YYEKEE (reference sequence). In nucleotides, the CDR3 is TGTGCCAGCAGCTTGCGGACAAATGAAAAACTGTTTTTT. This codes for CASSLRTNEKLFF.

The CDR3 reads CSVESGNGIEAFF. CDR3 bases: TGCAGCGTTGAATCTGGAAATGGTATTGAAGCTTTCTTT. J is TRBJ1-1 and V is TRBV29-1; D is undetermined. Trimming stripped 2 bases from V and 7 bases from J, with 14 bases between. The CDR3 runs to 13 residues. The germline CDR1 and CDR2 sequences are SQVTM and ANQGSEA.

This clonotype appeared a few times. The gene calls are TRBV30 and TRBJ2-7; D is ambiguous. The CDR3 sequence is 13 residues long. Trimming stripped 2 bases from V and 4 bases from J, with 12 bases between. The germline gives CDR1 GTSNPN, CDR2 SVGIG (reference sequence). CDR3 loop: CAWSKGLGYEQYF. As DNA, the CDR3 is TGTGCCTGGAGTAAAGGGCTGGGTTACGAGCAGTACTTC.

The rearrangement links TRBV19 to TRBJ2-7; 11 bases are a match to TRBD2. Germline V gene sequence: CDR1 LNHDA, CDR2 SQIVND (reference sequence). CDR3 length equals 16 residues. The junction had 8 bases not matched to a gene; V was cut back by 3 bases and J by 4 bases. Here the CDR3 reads CASSMTSGTMGYEQYF. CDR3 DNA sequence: TGTGCCAGTAGTATGACTAGCGGGACGATGGGATACGAGCAGTACTTC.

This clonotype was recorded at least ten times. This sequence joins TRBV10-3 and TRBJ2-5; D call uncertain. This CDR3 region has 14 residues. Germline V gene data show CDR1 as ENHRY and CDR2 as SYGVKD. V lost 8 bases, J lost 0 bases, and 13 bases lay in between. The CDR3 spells CAIAGQGDQETQYF. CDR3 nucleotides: TGTGCCATCGCCGGTCAAGGCGACCAAGAGACCCAGTACTTC.

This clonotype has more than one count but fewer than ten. This chain's CDR3 is CASSQVLGKDYGYTF. CDR3 sequence (DNA): TGTGCCAGCAGCCAAGTTCTGGGGAAGGACTATGGCTACACCTTC. This chain links TRBV4-2 with TRBJ1-2; D is undetermined. CDR3 length: 15 amino acids. CDR1 is LGHNA, CDR2 YNFKEQ, per germline. Trimming took off 1 base at V and 3 bases at J, with 12 bases between the two ends.

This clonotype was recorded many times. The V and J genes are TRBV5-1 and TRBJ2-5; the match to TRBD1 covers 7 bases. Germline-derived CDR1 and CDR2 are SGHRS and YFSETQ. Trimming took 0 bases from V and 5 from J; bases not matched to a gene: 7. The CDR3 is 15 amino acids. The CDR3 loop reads CASSLVGRGSETQYF. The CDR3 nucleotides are TGCGCCAGCAGCTTGGTCGGCAGGGGGTCGGAGACCCAGTACTTC.

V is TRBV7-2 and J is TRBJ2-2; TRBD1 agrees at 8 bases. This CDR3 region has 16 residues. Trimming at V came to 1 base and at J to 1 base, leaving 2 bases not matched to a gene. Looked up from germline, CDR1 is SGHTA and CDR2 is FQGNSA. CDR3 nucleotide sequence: TGTGCCAGCAGCTTAGTAGGGACAGGGAACACCGGGGAGCTGTTTTTT. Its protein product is CASSLVGTGNTGELFF.

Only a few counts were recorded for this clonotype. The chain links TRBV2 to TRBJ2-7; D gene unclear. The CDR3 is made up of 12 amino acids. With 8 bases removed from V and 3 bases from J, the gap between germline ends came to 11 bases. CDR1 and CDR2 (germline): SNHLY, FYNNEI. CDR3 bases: TGTGCCAGCGTAAGAAAAATCTACGAGCAGTACGTC. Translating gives CASVRKIYEQYV.

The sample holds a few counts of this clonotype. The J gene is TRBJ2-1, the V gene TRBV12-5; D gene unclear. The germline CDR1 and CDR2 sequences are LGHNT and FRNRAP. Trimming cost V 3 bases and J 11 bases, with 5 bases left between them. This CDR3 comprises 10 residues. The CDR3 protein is CASGFVKQFF. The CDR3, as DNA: TGTGCTAGTGGTTTTGTCAAGCAGTTCTTC.

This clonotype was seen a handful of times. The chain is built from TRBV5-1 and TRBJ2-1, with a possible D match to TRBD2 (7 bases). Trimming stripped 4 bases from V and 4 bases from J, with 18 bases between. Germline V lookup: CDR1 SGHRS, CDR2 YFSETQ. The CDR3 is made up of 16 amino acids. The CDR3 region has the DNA TGCGCCAGCAGCCCGGGGGGCGGGACGACTTACAATGAGCAGTTCTTC. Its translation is CASSPGGGTTYNEQFF.

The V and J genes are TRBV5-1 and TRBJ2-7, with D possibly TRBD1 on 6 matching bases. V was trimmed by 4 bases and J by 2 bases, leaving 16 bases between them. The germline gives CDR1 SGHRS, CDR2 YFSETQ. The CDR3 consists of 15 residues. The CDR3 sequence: CASSTGYRAPYEQYF. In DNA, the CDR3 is TGCGCCAGCAGCACCGGCTACAGGGCCCCCTACGAGCAGTACTTC.

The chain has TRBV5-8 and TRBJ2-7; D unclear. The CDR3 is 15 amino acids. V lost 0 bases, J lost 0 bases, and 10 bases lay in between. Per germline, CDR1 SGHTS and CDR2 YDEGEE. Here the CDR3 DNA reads TGTGCCAGCAGCTTGGCCTTTGTCAGCTCCTACGAGCAGTACGTC. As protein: CASSLAFVSSYEQYV.

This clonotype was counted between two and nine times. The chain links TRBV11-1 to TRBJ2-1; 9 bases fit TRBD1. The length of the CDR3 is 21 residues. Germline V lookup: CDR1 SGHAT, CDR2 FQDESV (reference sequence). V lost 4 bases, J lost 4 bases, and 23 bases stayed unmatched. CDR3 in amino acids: CASSSAPNRDRATGGYNEQFF. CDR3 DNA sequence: TGTGCCAGCAGCTCAGCGCCAAACCGGGACAGGGCTACCGGCGGATACAATGAGCAGTTCTTC.

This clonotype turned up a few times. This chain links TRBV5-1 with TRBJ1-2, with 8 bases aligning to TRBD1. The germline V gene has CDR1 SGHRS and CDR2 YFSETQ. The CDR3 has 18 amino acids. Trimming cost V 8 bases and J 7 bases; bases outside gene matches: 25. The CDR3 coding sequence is TGCGCCAGTATGGCCAACCCGGGACAGGAGACGCTGTGGCGTGGCTACACCTTC. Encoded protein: CASMANPGQETLWRGYTF.

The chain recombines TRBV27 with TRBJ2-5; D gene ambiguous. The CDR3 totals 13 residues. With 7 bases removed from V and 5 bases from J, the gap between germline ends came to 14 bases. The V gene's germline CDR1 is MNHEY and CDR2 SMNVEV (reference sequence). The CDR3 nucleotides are TGTGCCAGCACTAGTATTGGGTTCGAGACCCAGTACTTC. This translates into CASTSIGFETQYF.

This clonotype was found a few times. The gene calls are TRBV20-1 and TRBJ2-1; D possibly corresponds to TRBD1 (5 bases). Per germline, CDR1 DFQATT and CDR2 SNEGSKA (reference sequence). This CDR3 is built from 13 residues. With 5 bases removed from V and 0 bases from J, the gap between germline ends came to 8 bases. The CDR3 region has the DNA TGCAGTGCTGGGGCCCACTCCTACAATGAGCAGTTCTTC. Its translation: CSAGAHSYNEQFF.

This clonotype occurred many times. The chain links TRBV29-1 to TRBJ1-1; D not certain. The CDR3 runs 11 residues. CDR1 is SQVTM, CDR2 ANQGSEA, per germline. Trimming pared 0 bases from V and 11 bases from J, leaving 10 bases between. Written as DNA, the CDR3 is TGCAGCGTTGAAGAAAGGGATTGGGCTTTCTTT. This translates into CSVEERDWAFF.